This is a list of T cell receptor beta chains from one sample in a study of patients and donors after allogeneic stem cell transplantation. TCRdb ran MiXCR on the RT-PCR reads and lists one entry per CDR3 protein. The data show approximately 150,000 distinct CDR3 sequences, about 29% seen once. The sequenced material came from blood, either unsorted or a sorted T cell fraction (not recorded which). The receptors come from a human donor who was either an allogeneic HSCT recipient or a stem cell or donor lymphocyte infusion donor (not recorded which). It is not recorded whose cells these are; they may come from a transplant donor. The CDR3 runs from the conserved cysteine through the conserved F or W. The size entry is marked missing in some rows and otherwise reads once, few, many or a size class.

CASSPTGLFTDTQYF	TRBV7-9	TRBJ2-3	15	-
CASSSGRNYGYTF	TRBV7-6	TRBJ1-2	13	few
CASSQASHRGLWAFF	TRBV3-1	TRBJ1-1	15	-
CASSRSRGEQYF	TRBV3-1	TRBJ2-7	12	-
CASSSSGIGPYEQYF	TRBV27	TRBJ2-7	15	once
CASSKPRTVYEQYF	TRBV6-6	TRBJ2-7	14	few
CATSRTGSGETQYF	TRBV15	TRBJ2-5	14	few
CSVELLLEAGDAQYF	TRBV29-1	TRBJ2-3	15	-
CASRWGTGQGRGYNSPLHF	TRBV12-3/TRBV12-4	TRBJ1-6	19	-
CASSLNLGDYLIDTQYF	TRBV27	TRBJ2-3	17	few
CASSFRTGENTEAFF	TRBV7-2	TRBJ1-1	15	-
CSVERGRHGYTF	TRBV29-1	TRBJ1-2	12	-
CASSPQAGVDYGYTF	TRBV18	TRBJ1-2	15	few
CASTSAGGKNIQYF	TRBV6-2/TRBV6-3	TRBJ2-4	14	once
CASSQGPGTGDTQYF	TRBV4-1	TRBJ2-3	15	-
CSAYRAAGNTIYF	TRBV20-1	TRBJ1-3	13	few
CASSLSPSLYEQYF	TRBV5-4	TRBJ2-7	14	many
CASSLYYPTDTQYF	TRBV5-1	TRBJ2-3	14	-
CSAPWTSRDEQFF	TRBV20-1	TRBJ2-1	13	few
CASSLRAPNQVGGYQPQHF	TRBV5-5	TRBJ1-5	19	-
CASSPIGAGAEAFF	TRBV5-6	TRBJ1-1	14	few
CASSSPSGSYEQYF	TRBV7-9	TRBJ2-7	14	-
CASSFNSYSYEQYF	TRBV5-1	TRBJ2-7	14	-
CAISESGRGTSSYEQYF	TRBV10-3	TRBJ2-7	17	-
CASSPVPGSNEQFF	TRBV18	TRBJ2-1	14	-
CASNKQGYGYTF	TRBV6-5	TRBJ1-2	12	many
CASSPGSWGELFF	TRBV18	TRBJ2-2	13	-
CASSEGGAGTDTQYF	TRBV10-1	TRBJ2-3	15	-
CASSFTGTGELFF	TRBV5-1	TRBJ2-2	13	few
CASSADSHSYEQYF	TRBV9	TRBJ2-7	14	few
CASSLRQGKNEKLFF	TRBV27	TRBJ1-4	15	-
CSVGGELHTQYF	TRBV29-1	TRBJ2-3	12	-
CATSAEGALWNEQFF	TRBV24-1	TRBJ2-1	15	-
CASSHPGTGPYEQYF	TRBV7-9	TRBJ2-7	15	-
CASSFPDRAGHNEQFF	TRBV12-3/TRBV12-4	TRBJ2-1	16	-
CAWKRRGRRNYGYTF	TRBV30	TRBJ1-2	15	-
CASVQSTGGYSNQPQHF	TRBV6-2/TRBV6-3	TRBJ1-5	17	-
CASLAGGADTQYF	TRBV6-6	TRBJ2-3	13	-
CATQNPDRGVGETQYF	TRBV5-4	TRBJ2-5	16	few
CASSVGFSGNTDTQYF	TRBV9	TRBJ2-3	16	-
CATSASGIYNEQFF	TRBV24-1	TRBJ2-1	14	few
CASSVAKGGGNGANVLTF	TRBV9	TRBJ2-6	18	few
CATSKAGSYGYTF	TRBV15	TRBJ1-2	13	few